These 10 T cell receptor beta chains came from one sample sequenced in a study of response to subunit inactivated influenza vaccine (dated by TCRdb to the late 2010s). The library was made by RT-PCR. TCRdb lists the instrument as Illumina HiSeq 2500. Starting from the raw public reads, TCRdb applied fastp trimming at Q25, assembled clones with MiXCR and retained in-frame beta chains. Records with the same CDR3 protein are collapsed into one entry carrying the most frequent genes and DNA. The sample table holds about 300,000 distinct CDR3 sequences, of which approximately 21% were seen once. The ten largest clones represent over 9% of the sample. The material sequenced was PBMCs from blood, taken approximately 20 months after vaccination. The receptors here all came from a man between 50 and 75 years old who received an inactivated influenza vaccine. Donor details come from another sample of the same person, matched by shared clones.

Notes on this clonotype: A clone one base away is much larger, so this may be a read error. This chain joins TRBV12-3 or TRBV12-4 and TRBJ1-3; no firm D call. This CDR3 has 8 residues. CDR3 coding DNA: TGTGCCAGCGGTCCCTGGAATTTT. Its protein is CASGPWNF.

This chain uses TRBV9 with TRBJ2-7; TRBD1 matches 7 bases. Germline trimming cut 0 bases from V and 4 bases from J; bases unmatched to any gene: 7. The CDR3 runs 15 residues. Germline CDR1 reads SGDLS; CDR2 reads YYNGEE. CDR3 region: CASSVDETGVYEQYF. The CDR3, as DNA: TGTGCCAGCAGCGTAGATGAAACAGGGGTGTACGAGCAGTACTTC.

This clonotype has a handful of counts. DNA of the CDR3: TGTGCCAGCAGTACAGGGCGAGCCCAGCATTTT. Its translation is CASSTGRAQHF. This chain uses TRBV12-3 or TRBV12-4 with TRBJ1-5; weak D call: TRBD1 (6 bases). Trimming stripped 5 bases from V and 11 bases from J, with 10 bases between. This CDR3 is built from 11 residues.

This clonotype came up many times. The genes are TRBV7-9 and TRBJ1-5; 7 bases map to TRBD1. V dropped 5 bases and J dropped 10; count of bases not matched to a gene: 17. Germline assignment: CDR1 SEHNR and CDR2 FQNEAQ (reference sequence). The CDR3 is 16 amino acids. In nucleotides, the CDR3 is TGTGCCAGCAGCAAAGCCGGACAGGCTTTTTCATCCCCCCAGCATTTT. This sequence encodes CASSKAGQAFSSPQHF.

The CDR3 sequence: CASSQSIDEQYF. The CDR3 nucleotides are TGTGCCAGCAGCCAATCGATCGACGAGCAGTACTTC. The chain uses TRBV16 and TRBJ2-7; D call uncertain. Germline V gene data show CDR1 as KGHSY and CDR2 as FQNENV. CDR3 size: 12 residues. V shed 0 bases and J shed 5 bases, with 5 bases lying between them.

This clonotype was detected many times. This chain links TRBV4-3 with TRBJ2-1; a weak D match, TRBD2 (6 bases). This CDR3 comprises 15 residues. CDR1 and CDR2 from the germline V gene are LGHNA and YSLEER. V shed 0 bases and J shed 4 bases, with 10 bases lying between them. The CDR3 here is CASSQDGGDYNEQFF. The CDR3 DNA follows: TGCGCCAGCAGCCAAGATGGAGGGGATTACAATGAGCAGTTCTTC.

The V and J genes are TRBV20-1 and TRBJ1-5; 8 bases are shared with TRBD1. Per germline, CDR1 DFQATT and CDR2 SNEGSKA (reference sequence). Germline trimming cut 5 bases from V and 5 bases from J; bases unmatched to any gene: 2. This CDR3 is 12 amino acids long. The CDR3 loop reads CSAPGGDQPQHF. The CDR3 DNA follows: TGCAGTGCTCCAGGGGGCGATCAGCCCCAGCATTTT.

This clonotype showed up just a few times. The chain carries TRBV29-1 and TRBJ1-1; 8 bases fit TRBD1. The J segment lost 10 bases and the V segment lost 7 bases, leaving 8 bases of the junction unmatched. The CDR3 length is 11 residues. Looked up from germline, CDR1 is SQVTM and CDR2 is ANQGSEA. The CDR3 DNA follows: TGCAGCGCCAAAACAACAGGGGGAGCTTTCTTT. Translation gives CSAKTTGGAFF.

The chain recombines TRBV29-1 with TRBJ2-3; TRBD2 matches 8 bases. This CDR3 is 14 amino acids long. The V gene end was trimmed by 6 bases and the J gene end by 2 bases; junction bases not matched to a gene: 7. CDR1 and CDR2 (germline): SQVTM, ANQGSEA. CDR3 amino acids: CSVAAGDITDTQYF. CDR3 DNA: TGCAGCGTCGCAGCGGGAGATATCACAGATACGCAGTATTTT.

In DNA form, the CDR3 reads TGTGCCAGCAGTTCGGGGTGGGACCGAGATTTCTACGAGCAGTACTTC. Translating gives CASSSGWDRDFYEQYF. The chain joins TRBV12-3 or TRBV12-4 to TRBJ2-7; D tentatively fits TRBD1 or TRBD2 (5 bases each). The CDR3 is 16 amino acids. V was clipped by 4 bases and J by 3 bases, with 19 bases between them.